By sample share, the clone carrying this T cell receptor (beta chain) is medium-sized. The data were obtained in a study of lung T cells in sarcoidosis with Löfgren's syndrome. MiXCR was run by TCRdb on the reads, yielding one entry per CDR3 protein. This sample yields about 19,000 distinct CDR3 sequences, of which approximately 22% are seen a single time; approximately 0.76% belongs to the top ten. The sequenced sample was CD4+ T cells from bronchoalveolar lavage. This clonotype originated in a human donor with sarcoidosis (Löfgren's syndrome or another form), or a control subject (not recorded which).

CDR3 protein: CSAQVDRHAFF. The CDR3 DNA sequence: TGCAGTGCCCAGGTAGACAGGCACGCTTTCTTT. The chain joins TRBV20-1 to TRBJ1-1; possibly TRBD1 for D (6 bases). V gave up 6 bases and J gave up 11 bases, with 16 bases separating them. Germline V lookup: CDR1 DFQATT, CDR2 SNEGSKA (reference sequence). The CDR3 contains 11 residues.